This TCR beta chain originates from a study of cytomegalovirus exposure and HLA in healthy donors. CDR1 is MNHNY and CDR2 is SVGAGI in the germline V gene (reference sequence). J gave up 10 bases and V 5 bases, and 5 bases lay outside the gene matches. The length of the CDR3 is 12 residues. This clone was picked up a small number of times. Its antigen is undetermined. Study-wide results and caveats: Analyzed later, most CMV-associated TCR beta chains appeared HLA-restricted. Reports state that TCR beta sequences accurately predicted most subjects' HLA-A and HLA-B alleles. Excluded: some indistinguishable V segments such as TRBV6-2 and TRBV6-3.

In the PCR, 60 Vbeta and 13 Jbeta primers were used. The assay was immunoSEQ multiplex PCR, and TCRdb's table has in-frame clones only and misses some. Of 100,000 to 150,000 clones in the sample, around 77% are singletons; the top ten hold about 15%. The J gene is TRBJ1-1, the V gene TRBV6-6, with 9 positions matching TRBD1. Sequencing input: PBMCs. This clonotype originated in a man aged 50 or older in good health and CMV-seropositive. The CDR3 protein is CASSVGTGTAFF. CDR3 nucleotide sequence: TGTGCCAGCAGTGTAGGGACAGGGACAGCTTTCTTT.